Listed below are T cell receptor beta chains from one sample, sequenced in a study of circulating and synovial CD4+ cells in juvenile arthritis. The repertoire was sequenced with immunoSEQ multiplex PCR; TCRdb's copy has only in-frame clones and lacks some. The profile covers 4,000 or so clones, with about 83% appearing a single time and roughly 4.5% taken by the ten largest. The sample taken for sequencing was CD4+ T cells from synovial fluid. Every receptor here comes from a human donor with juvenile idiopathic arthritis. The CDR3 runs from the conserved cysteine through the conserved F or W. D genes are given only for firm matches. Only some rows state a clone size, as once, few, many or a class for expanded clones.

D	V	length	size	J	DNA	CDR3
-	TRBV7-9	12	few	TRBJ1-2	TGTGCCAGCAGCTTACCCGGTCATGGCTACACCTTC	CASSLPGHGYTF
TRBD1	TRBV4-1	16	-	TRBJ1-1	TGCGCCAGCAGCCAGTCCGCTGACAGGGAACGGGCTGAAGCTTTCTTT	CASSQSADRERAEAFF
-	TRBV7-9	14	-	TRBJ1-6	TGTGCCAGCAGCTTTCCACAAGATAATTCCCCCCTCCACTTT	CASSFPQDNSPLHF
TRBD2	TRBV10-3	13	-	TRBJ2-7	TGTGCCATCGGGTCTAGCGGGAGTGGCGAGCAGTACTTC	CAIGSSGSGEQYF
TRBD2	TRBV18	16	-	TRBJ2-7	TGTGCCAGCTCACCACAAGCGGGGGTGAGCTCCTACGAGCAGTACTTC	CASSPQAGVSSYEQYF
TRBD2	TRBV7-3	19	-	TRBJ2-3	TGTGCCAGCAGCTTAACGGCGGCTAGCGGGGTACTCCACACAGATACGCAGTATTTT	CASSLTAASGVLHTDTQYF
TRBD1	TRBV19	15	-	TRBJ2-3	TGTGCCAGTAGTACCAGGACAGGCCGCACAGATACGCAGTATTTT	CASSTRTGRTDTQYF
TRBD1	TRBV11-2	15	few	TRBJ1-2	TGTGCCAGCAGCCCAAGCAGAAGACAGGGCTATGGCTACACCTTC	CASSPSRRQGYGYTF
-	TRBV2	15	once	TRBJ2-6	TGTGCCAGCAGTGAAGGACTAATCGGGGCCAACGTCCTGACTTTC	CASSEGLIGANVLTF
TRBD2	TRBV27	15	-	TRBJ2-1	TGTGCCAGCAGCCCACTAGCGGGAGGTTACAATGAGCAGTTCTTC	CASSPLAGGYNEQFF
TRBD1	TRBV6-5	14	-	TRBJ1-1	TGTGCCAGCAGTCGCGGACAGGCAATCACTGAAGCTTTCTTT	CASSRGQAITEAFF
-	TRBV7-9	15	-	TRBJ1-5	TGTGCCAGCAGCTCCGGCTCGACTAACAATCAGCCCCAGCATTTT	CASSSGSTNNQPQHF
-	TRBV19	13	-	TRBJ1-2	TGTGCCAGTAGTGACGGGTTCAACTATGGCTACACCTTC	CASSDGFNYGYTF
-	TRBV7-9	15	-	TRBJ1-6	TGTGCCAGCAGCTTAGTTCAACATAAGAATTCACCCCTCCACTTT	CASSLVQHKNSPLHF
-	TRBV5-1	17	large	TRBJ1-3	TGCGCCAGCAGCTTGGATCCAGGGTACTATTCCGGAAACACCATATATTTT	CASSLDPGYYSGNTIYF
TRBD2	TRBV5-4	17	-	TRBJ2-7	TGTGCCAGCAGCTTGGACCCCGGGACTAGCGGGGGCGTTGGGCAGTACTTC	CASSLDPGTSGGVGQYF
-	TRBV4-1	15	-	TRBJ1-2	TGCGCCAGCAGCCAAGAAGGTTCGGAGACCTATGGCTACACCTTC	CASSQEGSETYGYTF
TRBD2	TRBV30	14	-	TRBJ2-7	TGTGCCTGGAGTGTAGGGCTAGCGGGTTACGAGCAGTACTTC	CAWSVGLAGYEQYF
-	TRBV29-1	13	-	TRBJ2-3	TGCAGCGTGGTCGAAGGGGGAACAGATACGCAGTATTTT	CSVVEGGTDTQYF
-	TRBV5-1	15	-	TRBJ1-4	TGCGCCAGCAGCTTGAGTCGGGGATGGGGTGAAAAACTGTTTTTT	CASSLSRGWGEKLFF
TRBD2	TRBV2	13	-	TRBJ2-5	TGTGCCAGCAGTGAGGCGGGAGCGGAGACCCAGTACTTC	CASSEAGAETQYF
TRBD1	TRBV29-1	11	-	TRBJ1-1	TGCAGCGTGGACAGGGGGCGGGGAGCTTTCTTT	CSVDRGRGAFF
TRBD2	TRBV7-2	15	-	TRBJ2-7	TGTGCCAGCAGCTATCGACTAGCGGGAGGCTACGAGCAGTACTTC	CASSYRLAGGYEQYF
TRBD2	TRBV2	14	-	TRBJ2-1	TGTGCCAGTCGAGCGGGAGCGAGGTACAATGAGCAGTTCTTC	CASRAGARYNEQFF
-	TRBV6-1	15	large	TRBJ1-5	TGTGCCAGCAGTTTAGCTTGGGAGGGAAATCAGCCCCAGCATTTT	CASSLAWEGNQPQHF
TRBD2	TRBV7-9	15	-	TRBJ2-2	TGTGCCAGCATCAGGACTAGCGGGAGAGGGGGGGGGCTGTTTTTT	CASIRTSGRGGGLFF
TRBD2	TRBV11-2	15	-	TRBJ2-7	TGTGCCAGCAGCTACACTAGCGGGGGGGCAGTCGAGCAGTACTTC	CASSYTSGGAVEQYF
-	TRBV7-2	15	-	TRBJ2-3	TGTGCCAGCAGCTTTCGAGGGGGGGCGACAGATACGCAGTATTTT	CASSFRGGATDTQYF
TRBD2	TRBV4-2	17	few	TRBJ2-5	TGTGCCAGCAGCCAAGTAGGAAATAGCGGGGGGGGAGAGACCCAGTACTTC	CASSQVGNSGGGETQYF
TRBD1	TRBV27	18	once	TRBJ2-7	TGTGCCAGCAGTCTACGGACAGGGGGGACACGGTTTGGCTACGAGCAGTACTTT	CASSLRTGGTRFGYEQYF
TRBD1	TRBV28	17	-	TRBJ1-2	TGTGCCAGCAGTTCAGAAGACAGGGGGTGGTTGCGATATGGCTACACCTTC	CASSSEDRGWLRYGYTF
-	TRBV27	11	-	TRBJ1-1	TGTGCCAGCCCCCAGAACACTGAAGCTTTCTTT	CASPQNTEAFF
-	TRBV7-8	14	-	TRBJ2-2	TGTGCCAGCAGCTTATTTATCGGCACCGGGGAGCTGTTTTTT	CASSLFIGTGELFF
TRBD1	TRBV7-6	16	-	TRBJ2-3	TGTGCCAGCAGCTTAGCGAATGGACAGGGGGCAGATACGCAGTATTTT	CASSLANGQGADTQYF
-	TRBV4-2	15	-	TRBJ2-3	TGTGCCAGCAGCCAAGTCTCCACTATCTTTGATACGCAGTATTTT	CASSQVSTIFDTQYF
TRBD1	TRBV5-1	14	-	TRBJ1-5	TGCGCCAGCAGCATAGGACAGGGCACTCAGCCCCAGCATTTT	CASSIGQGTQPQHF
-	TRBV5-6	16	-	TRBJ2-1	TGTGCCAGCAGCTTGGAGGAGGGATTCCTACACAATGAGCAGTTCTTC	CASSLEEGFLHNEQFF
TRBD2	TRBV6-6	15	-	TRBJ2-5	TGTGCCAGCAGTTCCCAGTCGACTAGCGAGGAGACCCAGTACTTC	CASSSQSTSEETQYF
TRBD1	TRBV7-2	16	-	TRBJ2-3	TGTGCCAGCAGCTTAGGGGGACAGCTGAGCACAGATACGCAGTATTTT	CASSLGGQLSTDTQYF
TRBD2	TRBV7-9	14	-	TRBJ2-7	TGTGCCAGCAGCTTGGGGTCTAGCGGGAGAGAGCAGTACTTC	CASSLGSSGREQYF
-	TRBV4-2	15	-	TRBJ1-5	TGTGCCAGCAGCCAGTCACAGGGAGAGGTCCAGCCCCAGCATTTT	CASSQSQGEVQPQHF
-	TRBV7-3	12	-	TRBJ2-3	TGTGCCAGCAGCCCCAACGGGGATACGCAGTATTTT	CASSPNGDTQYF
-	TRBV19	14	-	TRBJ2-7	TGTGCCAGTAGTATCGTAGCGGACTCCTACGAGCAGTACTTC	CASSIVADSYEQYF
-	TRBV10-3	11	-	TRBJ2-7	TGTGCCACCCAGCGCGGGTACGAGCAGTACTTC	CATQRGYEQYF
-	TRBV25-1	16	-	TRBJ1-6	TGTGCCAGCAGTGAACACCAGGCCCCCTATAATTCCCCCCTCCACTTT	CASSEHQAPYNSPLHF
TRBD1	TRBV6-5	14	-	TRBJ2-5	TGTGCCAGCAGCTTACAGGGGCCTGGAGAGACCCAGTACTTC	CASSLQGPGETQYF
TRBD1	TRBV5-1	15	-	TRBJ1-6	TGCGCCAGCAGCTTGGACAGGGGGGTCAATTCACCCCTCCACTTT	CASSLDRGVNSPLHF
-	TRBV28	12	few	TRBJ2-3	TGTGCCAGCAGTTTAGTGGGAGGTACGCAGTATTTT	CASSLVGGTQYF
TRBD1	TRBV19	15	-	TRBJ1-2	TGTGCCAGTAGTATCCGGGACAGGGGGCGAAGTGGCTACACCTTC	CASSIRDRGRSGYTF
TRBD2	TRBV19	15	-	TRBJ2-7	TGTGCCAGTAGTAGGGGACTAGCGGGGATCTACGAGCAGTACTTC	CASSRGLAGIYEQYF
-	TRBV19	13	few	TRBJ1-3	TGTGCCAGTAGTCCCGACAGGTCTGGAACCATATATTTT	CASSPDRSGTIYF
-	TRBV27	14	-	TRBJ2-7	TGTGCCAGCAGTTACAGGGCCTTTTACGACGAGCAGTACTTC	CASSYRAFYDEQYF
TRBD1	TRBV28	16	-	TRBJ2-1	TGTGCCAGCAGTTTGAAAACCGGGACAGGGGGCTCTGAGCAGTTCTTC	CASSLKTGTGGSEQFF